This entry is about one T cell receptor (beta chain). Its target is unknown. The PCR made use of 60 Vbeta and 13 Jbeta primers. Sequenced by immunoSEQ multiplex PCR; TCRdb stores in-frame clones only, minus some. This specimen shows about 25,000 clones; the ten leading clones hold 17%. V lost 8 bases to trimming and J lost 2 bases, with 15 bases between them. Germline-derived CDR1 and CDR2 are MNHEY and SVGAGI. CDR3 length equals 14 residues. Donors had nominal health at sampling but likely had unrecorded immune exposures. This entry comes from a study of cytomegalovirus exposure and HLA in healthy donors. The study, taken as a whole, reports: Later analysis showed most CMV-associated TCR beta chains appearing HLA-restricted. In a later analysis, at a false discovery rate of 0.05, roughly 18,000 TCR beta sequences were associated with HLA alleles. In a later analysis, across HLA loci, associated TCR counts were highest for DRB1, lowest for HLA-C.

The TCR was taken from a male donor in good health and CMV-seropositive. Sequenced: PBMCs. The chain is built from TRBV6-5 and TRBJ1-1; D is possibly TRBD1 (5 bases). CDR3 region: CASGSIGGNTEAFF. The CDR3 nucleotides read TGTGCCAGCGGGTCGATCGGGGGAAACACTGAAGCTTTCTTT.